This T cell receptor (beta chain) was profiled in a study of shared clonotypes between healthy human individuals. The assay ran at deep level. Authors' methods: ImmunoSEQ supplied junction-only sequences lacking quality scores, so filtering was different. TCRdb's copy holds only in-frame clones and misses some; the assay was immunoSEQ multiplex PCR. The DNA gave D and trimming, while V, J and clone size come from that table. Among about half a million clones listed, 78% were seen once. The CDR3 has 15 amino acids. The germline CDR1 and CDR2 sequences are SGHRS and YFSETQ. V was pared by 0 bases and J by 6 bases, with 5 bases of the junction left unmatched.

The chain recombines TRBV5-1 with TRBJ2-4; 8 bases fit TRBD2. Sample: PBMCs. The receptor was derived from a woman aged 40 to 49 in good health. Some clones in this sample may be carry-over from other donors' samples. CDR3 bases: TGCGCCAGCAGCTTGGTTACTAGCGGCAGAAACATTCAGTACTTC. Translation: CASSLVTSGRNIQYF.